This T cell receptor (beta chain) was identified during a study of cytomegalovirus exposure and HLA in healthy donors. On the study more broadly: As released early, the data held some 85 million unique TCRs from HLA-typed donors.

Study outcomes and limitations: It was only CMV serostatus that was available as immune exposure information. After further analysis at a later stage, roughly 16,000 TCR beta sequences were associated with HLA alleles at 0.05 false discovery rate.

Germline V lookup: CDR1 SGDLS, CDR2 YYNGEE. The CDR3 totals 14 residues. J was trimmed by 6 bases and V by 4 bases; bases with no gene match: 6. On this clone: The antigen is undetermined.

PCR primers comprised 60 Vbeta and 13 Jbeta primers. Using immunoSEQ multiplex PCR, the repertoire was profiled, and TCRdb retains in-frame clones only, with some absent. The data show a few hundred thousand clones, roughly 80% seen once. The specimen was PBMCs. The V and J genes are TRBV9 and TRBJ1-4; 7 bases line up with TRBD1. The TCR sequence derives from a girl aged 2 to 10 in good health and CMV-seronegative. CDR3 sequence: CASSPRGQDEKLFF. The DNA of the CDR3 is TGTGCCAGCAGCCCACGAGGACAGGATGAAAAACTGTTTTTT.